Below, one TCR beta chain is given with its context. The antigen is undetermined. These data belong to a study of OX40 agonist ivuxolimab in advanced cancers. The V gene's germline CDR1 is SEHNR and CDR2 FQNEAQ (reference sequence). Trimming took off 7 bases at V and 9 bases at J, with 19 bases between the two ends. The CDR3 is 14 residues long. Study-level points and caveats: Clonal expansion by week 6 occurred in CD4+ and CD8+ blood T cells (at 0.1 to 3.0 mg/kg).

Libraries were prepared by immunoSEQ multiplex PCR; TCRdb keeps only in-frame clonotypes and omits some of them. The sample holds about 93,000 clones; about 90% are singletons and the top ten take roughly 0.53%. The receptor's source is an adult with an advanced solid tumor such as melanoma, head and neck, liver or kidney cancer. The sequenced sample was CD4+ or CD8+ T cells sorted from blood, obtained in a trial of the OX40 agonist ivuxolimab. This rearrangement joins TRBV7-9 to TRBJ2-1, with a weak D call TRBD2 (6 bases). CDR3 amino acids: CASKEGGIRSEQFF. The CDR3 region has the DNA TGTGCCAGCAAAGAAGGAGGGATTCGTTCTGAGCAGTTCTTC.